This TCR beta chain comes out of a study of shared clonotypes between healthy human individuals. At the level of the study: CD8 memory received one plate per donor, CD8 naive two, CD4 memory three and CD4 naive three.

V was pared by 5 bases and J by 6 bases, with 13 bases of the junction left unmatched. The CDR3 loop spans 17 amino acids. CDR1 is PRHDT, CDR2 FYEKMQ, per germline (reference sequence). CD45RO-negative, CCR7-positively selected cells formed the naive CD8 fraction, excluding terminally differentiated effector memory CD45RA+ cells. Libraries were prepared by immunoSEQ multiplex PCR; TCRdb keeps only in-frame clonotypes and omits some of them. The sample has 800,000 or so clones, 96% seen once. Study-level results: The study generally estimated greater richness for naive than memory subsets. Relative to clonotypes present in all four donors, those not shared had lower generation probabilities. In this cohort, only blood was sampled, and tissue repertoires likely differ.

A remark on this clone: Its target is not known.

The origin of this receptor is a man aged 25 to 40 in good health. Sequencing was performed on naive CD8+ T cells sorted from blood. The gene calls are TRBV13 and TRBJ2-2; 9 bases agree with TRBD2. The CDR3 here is CASSQVRASGTAGELFF. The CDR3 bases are TGTGCCAGCAGCCAGGTGAGGGCTAGCGGGACCGCCGGGGAGCTGTTTTTT.